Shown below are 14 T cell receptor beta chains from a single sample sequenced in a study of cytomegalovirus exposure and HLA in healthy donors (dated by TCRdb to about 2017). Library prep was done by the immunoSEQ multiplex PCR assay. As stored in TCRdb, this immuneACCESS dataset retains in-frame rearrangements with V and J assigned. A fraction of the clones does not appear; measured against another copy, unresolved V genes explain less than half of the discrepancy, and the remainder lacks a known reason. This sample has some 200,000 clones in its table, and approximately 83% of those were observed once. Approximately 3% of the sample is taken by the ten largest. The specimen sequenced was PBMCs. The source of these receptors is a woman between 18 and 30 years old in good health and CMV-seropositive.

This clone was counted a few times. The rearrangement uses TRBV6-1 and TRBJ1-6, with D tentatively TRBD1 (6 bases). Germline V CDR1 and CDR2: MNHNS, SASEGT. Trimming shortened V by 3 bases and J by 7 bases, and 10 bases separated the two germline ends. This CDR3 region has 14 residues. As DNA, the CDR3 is TGTGCCAGCAGTGAGGGGACAATCAATTCACCCCTCCACTTT. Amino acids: CASSEGTINSPLHF.

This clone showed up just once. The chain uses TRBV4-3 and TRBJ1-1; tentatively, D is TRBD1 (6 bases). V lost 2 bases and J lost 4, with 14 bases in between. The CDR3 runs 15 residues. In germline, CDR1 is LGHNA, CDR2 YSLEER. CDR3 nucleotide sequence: TGCGCCAGCAGCCAAAACCGGGACAAGACCACTGAAGCTTTCTTT. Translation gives CASSQNRDKTTEAFF.

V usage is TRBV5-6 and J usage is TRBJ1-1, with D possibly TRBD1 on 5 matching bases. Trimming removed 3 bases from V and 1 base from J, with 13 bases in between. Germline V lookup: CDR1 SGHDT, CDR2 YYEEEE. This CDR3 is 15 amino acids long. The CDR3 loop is CASSSPGLWNTEAFF. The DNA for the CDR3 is TGTGCCAGCAGCTCGCCAGGGCTCTGGAACACTGAAGCTTTCTTT. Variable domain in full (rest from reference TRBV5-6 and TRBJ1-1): DAGVTQSPTHLIKTRGQQVTLRCSPKSGHDTVSWYQQALGQGPQFIFQYYEEEERQRGNFPDRFSGHQFPNYSSELNVNALLLGDSALYLCASSSPGLWNTEAFFGQGTRLTVV.

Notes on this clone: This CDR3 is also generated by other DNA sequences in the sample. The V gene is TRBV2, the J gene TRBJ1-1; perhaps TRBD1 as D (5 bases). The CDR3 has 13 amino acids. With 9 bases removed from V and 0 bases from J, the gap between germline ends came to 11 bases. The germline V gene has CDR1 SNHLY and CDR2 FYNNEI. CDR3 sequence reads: CASTPGMNTEAFF. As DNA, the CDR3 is TGTGCCAGTACTCCAGGGATGAACACTGAAGCTTTCTTT. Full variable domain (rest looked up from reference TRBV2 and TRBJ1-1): EPEVTQTPSHQVTQMGQEVILRCVPISNHLYFYWYRQILGQKVEFLVSFYNNEISEKSEIFDDQFSVERPDGSNFTLKIRSTKLEDSAMYFCASTPGMNTEAFFGQGTRLTVV.

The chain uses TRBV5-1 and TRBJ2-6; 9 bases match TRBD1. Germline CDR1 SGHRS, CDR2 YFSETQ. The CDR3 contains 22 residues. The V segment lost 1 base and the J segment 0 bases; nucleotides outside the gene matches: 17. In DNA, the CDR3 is TGCGCCAGCAGCTTGATCAACAGGGGGCGCGGGGGCTCCGCCTCTGGGGCCAACGTCCTGACTTTC. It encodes CASSLINRGRGGSASGANVLTF.

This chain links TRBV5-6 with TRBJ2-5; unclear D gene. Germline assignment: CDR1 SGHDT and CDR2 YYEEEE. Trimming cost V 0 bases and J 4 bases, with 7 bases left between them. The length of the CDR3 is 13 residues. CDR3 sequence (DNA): TGTGCCAGCAGCTTGGTCTCGGGAGAGACCCAGTACTTC. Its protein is CASSLVSGETQYF. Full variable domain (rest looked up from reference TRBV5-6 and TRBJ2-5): DAGVTQSPTHLIKTRGQQVTLRCSPKSGHDTVSWYQQALGQGPQFIFQYYEEEERQRGNFPDRFSGHQFPNYSSELNVNALLLGDSALYLCASSLVSGETQYFGPGTRLLVL.

CDR3 coding DNA: TGCGCCAGCAGCCCCGGACTTGCCCCGAGCTCCTACAATGAGCAGTTCTTC. The encoded protein is CASSPGLAPSSYNEQFF. The rearrangement links TRBV5-1 to TRBJ2-1; D perhaps matches TRBD2 (5 bases). The CDR3 sequence is 17 residues long. From germline, CDR1 is SGHRS and CDR2 YFSETQ. V was pared by 4 bases and J by 0 bases, with 17 bases between.

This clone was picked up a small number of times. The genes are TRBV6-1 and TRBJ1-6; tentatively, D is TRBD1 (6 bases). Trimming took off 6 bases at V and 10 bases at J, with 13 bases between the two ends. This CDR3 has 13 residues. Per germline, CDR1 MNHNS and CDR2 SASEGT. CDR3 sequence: CASRTTGTSPLHF. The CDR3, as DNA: TGTGCCAGCAGAACTACAGGGACCTCACCCCTCCACTTT.

The CDR3 DNA reads as TGTGCCAGCAAGGACAGGGTCATTTCTGGCTACACCTTC. This gives the protein CASKDRVISGYTF. V and J are TRBV2 and TRBJ1-2, with 8 bases lining up with TRBD1. Trimming cost V 7 bases and J 7 bases; bases outside gene matches: 8. This CDR3 comprises 13 residues. Germline V lookup: CDR1 SNHLY, CDR2 FYNNEI.

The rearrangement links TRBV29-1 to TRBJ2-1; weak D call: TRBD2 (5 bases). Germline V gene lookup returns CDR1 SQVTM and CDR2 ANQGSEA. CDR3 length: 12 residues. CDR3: CTATGSYNEQFF. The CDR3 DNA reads TGCACCGCGACGGGATCCTACAATGAGCAGTTCTTC.

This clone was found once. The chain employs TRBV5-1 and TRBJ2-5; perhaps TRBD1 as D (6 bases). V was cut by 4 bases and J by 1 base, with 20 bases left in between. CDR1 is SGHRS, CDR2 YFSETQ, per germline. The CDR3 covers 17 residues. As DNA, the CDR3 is TGCGCCAGCAGCCGTACAGGGATCCCTGAGCTCCAAGAGACCCAGTACTTC. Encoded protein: CASSRTGIPELQETQYF. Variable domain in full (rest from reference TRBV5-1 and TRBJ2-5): KAGVTQTPRYLIKTRGQQVTLSCSPISGHRSVSWYQQTPGQGLQFLFEYFSETQRNKGNFPGRFSGRQFSNSRSEMNVSTLELGDSALYLCASSRTGIPELQETQYFGPGTRLLVL.

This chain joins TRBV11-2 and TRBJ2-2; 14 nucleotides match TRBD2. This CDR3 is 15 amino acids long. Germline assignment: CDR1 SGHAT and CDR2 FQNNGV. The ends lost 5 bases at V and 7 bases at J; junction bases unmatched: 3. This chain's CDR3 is CASSRGLAGGGELFF. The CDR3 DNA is TGTGCCAGCAGCCGTGGACTAGCGGGGGGCGGGGAGCTGTTTTTT.

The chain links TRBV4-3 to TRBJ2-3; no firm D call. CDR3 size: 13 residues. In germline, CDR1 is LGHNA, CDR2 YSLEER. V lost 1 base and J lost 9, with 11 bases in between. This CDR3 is CASSQGLTGTQYF. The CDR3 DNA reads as TGCGCCAGCAGCCAAGGCTTGACCGGGACGCAGTATTTT.

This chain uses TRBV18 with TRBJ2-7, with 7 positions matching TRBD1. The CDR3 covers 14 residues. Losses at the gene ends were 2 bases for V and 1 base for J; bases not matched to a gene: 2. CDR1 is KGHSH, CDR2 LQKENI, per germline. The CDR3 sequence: CASSPRDSSYEQYF. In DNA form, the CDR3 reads TGTGCCAGCTCACCAAGGGACAGTTCCTACGAGCAGTACTTC.